The clone carrying this T cell receptor beta chain rates as large. The entry originates in a study of OX40 agonist ivuxolimab in advanced cancers. TCRdb keeps only in-frame clones here, not all; method: immunoSEQ multiplex PCR. Of about 13,000 clones listed, over 70% are singletons. The ends were cut back, 3 bases at V and 3 bases at J, with 11 bases in the middle. This CDR3 spans 14 amino acids. The germline V gene has CDR1 LNHDA and CDR2 SQIVND (reference sequence). J is TRBJ1-2 and V is TRBV19; D ambiguous. The sequence was obtained from an adult with an advanced solid tumor such as melanoma, head and neck, liver or kidney cancer. The sequenced sample was CD4+ or CD8+ T cells sorted from blood, obtained in a trial of the OX40 agonist ivuxolimab. CDR3 bases: TGTGCCAGTAGTATCTCGAGTCAATACTATGGCTACACCTTC. Its translation: CASSISSQYYGYTF.